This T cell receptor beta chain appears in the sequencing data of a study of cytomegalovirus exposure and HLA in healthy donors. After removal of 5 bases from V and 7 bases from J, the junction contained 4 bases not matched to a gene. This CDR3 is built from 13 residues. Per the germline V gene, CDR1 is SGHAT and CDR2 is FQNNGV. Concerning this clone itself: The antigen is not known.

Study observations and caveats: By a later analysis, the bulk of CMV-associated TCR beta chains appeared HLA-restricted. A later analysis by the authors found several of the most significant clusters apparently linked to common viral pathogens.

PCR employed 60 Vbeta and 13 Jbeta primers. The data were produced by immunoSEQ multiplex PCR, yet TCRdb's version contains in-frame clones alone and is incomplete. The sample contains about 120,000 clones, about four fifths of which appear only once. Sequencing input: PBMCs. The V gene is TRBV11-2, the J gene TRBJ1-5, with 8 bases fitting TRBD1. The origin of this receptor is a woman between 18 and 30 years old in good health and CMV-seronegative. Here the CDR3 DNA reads TGTGCCAGCAGCCAAGACAGGGGCCAGCCCCAGCATTTT. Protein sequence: CASSQDRGQPQHF.